These T cell receptor beta chains were read from a single sample in a study of graft-versus-host responses after intestinal transplantation. Assay: immunoSEQ multiplex PCR; the TCRdb copy retains only in-frame clones and omits some. The sample lists 150,000 or so clones; 80% to 95% were seen once. These receptors lack a known antigen. This sample comprised unstimulated CD4+ T cells sorted from spleen or lymph node cells, obtained before intestinal transplant. The receptors shown here come from a human donor who received an intestinal transplant. Each CDR3 is given with its conserved first and last residue. A D gene is named only where the DNA matches it firmly. Clone size is stated in some rows and not others, as once, few, many or a class when expanded.

NA	NA	TRBJ1-1	TRBV28	CASSFRGESTEAFF	TGTGCCAGCAGTTTTAGGGGAGAGAGCACTGAAGCTTTCTTT
TRBD1	NA	TRBJ2-1	TRBV11-2	CASSLGTGRSYNEQFF	TGTGCCAGCAGCCTCGGGACAGGCCGCTCCTACAATGAGCAGTTCTTC
NA	NA	TRBJ2-3	TRBV29-1	CSVEELTDTQYF	TGCAGCGTTGAAGAGCTCACAGATACGCAGTATTTT
NA	NA	TRBJ2-7	TRBV5-1	CASREGSYEQYF	TGCGCCAGCAGAGAGGGCTCCTACGAGCAGTACTTC
TRBD1	NA	TRBJ1-4	TRBV7-9	CASSLITGATNEKLFF	TGTGCCAGCAGCTTAATAACAGGGGCAACTAATGAAAAACTGTTTTTT
TRBD2	NA	TRBJ2-3	TRBV5-1	CASSLTSGSVDTQYF	TGCGCCAGCAGCTTGACTAGCGGGAGTGTAGATACGCAGTATTTT
TRBD1	NA	TRBJ2-5	TRBV7-9	CASNAPPGGQGDATQYF	TGTGCCAGCAACGCCCCACCCGGGGGACAGGGTGATGCGACCCAGTACTTC
NA	NA	TRBJ2-5	TRBV5-1	CASSPTGTSWEQYF	TGCGCCAGCAGCCCGACGGGGACGAGCTGGGAGCAGTACTTC
NA	NA	TRBJ1-1	TRBV9	CASSVAGSTEAFF	TGTGCCAGCAGCGTTGCCGGAAGCACTGAAGCTTTCTTT
TRBD2	NA	TRBJ2-3	TRBV19	CASSGQREASTTDTQYF	TGTGCCAGTAGTGGCCAGCGGGAGGCTTCGACCACAGATACGCAGTATTTT
NA	NA	TRBJ2-7	TRBV18	CASSPPDLGYEQYF	TGTGCCAGCTCACCACCGGACCTAGGCTACGAGCAGTACTTC
NA	NA	TRBJ2-1	TRBV29-1	CSVEWDATGEQFF	TGCAGCGTTGAATGGGATGCCACCGGTGAGCAGTTCTTC
NA	NA	TRBJ1-5	TRBV10-3	CAISESTSNQPQHF	TGTGCCATCAGTGAGTCGACTAGCAATCAGCCCCAGCATTTT
NA	NA	TRBJ2-2	TRBV19	CASSQATGELFF	TGTGCCAGTAGTCAGGCGACCGGGGAGCTGTTTTTT
NA	NA	TRBJ1-1	TRBV30	CAWRGANWDTEAFF	TGTGCCTGGAGGGGGGCTAACTGGGATACTGAAGCTTTCTTT
NA	NA	TRBJ1-4	TRBV28	CASRLGGVNEKLFF	TGTGCCAGCAGATTGGGGGGGGTTAATGAAAAACTGTTTTTT
TRBD2	NA	TRBJ2-1	TRBV18	CASSPQGLAGVDEQFF	TGTGCCAGCTCACCACAGGGACTAGCGGGAGTAGATGAGCAGTTCTTC
NA	NA	TRBJ2-7	TRBV6-1	CASSGGVAVGSEQYF	TGTGCCAGCAGTGGGGGGGTTGCAGTCGGGTCTGAGCAGTACTTC
NA	NA	TRBJ2-1	TRBV19	CASTSQRTFSYNEQFF	TGTGCCAGTACCTCTCAGCGGACCTTCTCCTACAATGAGCAGTTCTTC
TRBD1	once	TRBJ2-7	TRBV11-2	CASSLRATGSVNEQYF	TGTGCCAGCAGCCTGCGGGCGACAGGGTCAGTCAACGAGCAGTACTTC
TRBD2	once	TRBJ2-2	TRBV9	CASSVATSGRGGELFF	TGTGCCAGCAGCGTAGCAACTAGCGGGAGAGGCGGGGAGCTGTTTTTT
TRBD2	NA	TRBJ2-5	TRBV9	CASSGGLAGVETQYF	TGTGCCAGCAGCGGCGGACTAGCGGGAGTAGAGACCCAGTACTTC
TRBD2	NA	TRBJ2-7	TRBV6-5	CASSYPGTSGSYEQYF	TGTGCCAGCAGTTACCCGGGGACTAGCGGCTCCTACGAGCAGTACTTC
NA	NA	TRBJ1-3	TRBV19	CASPLGNTIYF	TGTGCCAGTCCTCTAGGAAACACCATATATTTT
NA	NA	TRBJ1-4	TRBV7-9	CASSLLGGTATNEKLFF	TGTGCCAGCAGCTTGCTTGGGGGTACAGCCACTAATGAAAAACTGTTTTTT
TRBD2	NA	TRBJ2-7	TRBV6-4	CASTTSTSGSDEQYF	TGTGCCAGCACCACGTCGACTAGCGGGAGTGACGAGCAGTACTTC
NA	once	TRBJ2-1	TRBV5-6	CASSLKNEQFF	TGTGCCAGCAGCTTAAAAAATGAGCAGTTCTTC
NA	NA	TRBJ2-7	TRBV5-6	CASSSGSPYEQYF	TGTGCCAGCAGCTCGGGGTCCCCCTACGAGCAGTACTTC
TRBD2	NA	TRBJ2-3	TRBV6-1	CATRAAGVGTDTQYF	TGTGCCACCCGGGCTGCGGGAGTGGGCACAGATACGCAGTATTTT
TRBD1	NA	TRBJ2-7	TRBV28	CASSLGQTYEQYF	TGTGCCAGCAGCTTGGGACAGACCTACGAGCAGTACTTC
NA	NA	TRBJ1-2	TRBV5-4	CASSSGGTGTVFGYTF	TGTGCCAGCAGCTCGGGGGGGACCGGGACGGTTTTTGGCTACACCTTC
TRBD1	NA	TRBJ1-4	TRBV2	CASSRQGAFANEKLFF	TGTGCCAGCAGTCGACAGGGGGCGTTTGCTAATGAAAAACTGTTTTTT
NA	NA	TRBJ2-7	TRBV10-3	CAIRGRDSYEQYF	TGTGCCATCAGGGGGCGGGACTCCTACGAGCAGTACTTC
TRBD1	NA	TRBJ1-2	TRBV19	CASSPTGIYGYTF	TGTGCCAGTAGCCCGACAGGGATCTATGGCTACACCTTC
NA	NA	TRBJ2-5	TRBV10-3	CATRTSQETQYF	TGTGCCACTAGGACCTCGCAAGAGACCCAGTACTTC
NA	NA	TRBJ2-6	TRBV7-2	CASSLPNSGANVLTF	TGTGCCAGCAGCTTACCGAACTCTGGGGCCAACGTCCTGACTTTC
TRBD1	NA	TRBJ1-4	TRBV5-1	CASSLGVTGAATNEKLFF	TGCGCCAGCAGCTTGGGGGTCACAGGGGCGGCAACTAATGAAAAACTGTTTTTT
NA	NA	TRBJ2-5	TRBV7-7	CASSLVGGQETQYF	TGTGCTAGCAGCTTAGTGGGCGGACAAGAGACCCAGTACTTC
NA	NA	TRBJ2-4	TRBV29-1	CSAKLAKNIQYF	TGCAGCGCCAAACTAGCCAAAAACATTCAGTACTTC
NA	NA	TRBJ1-1	TRBV5-5	CASSLAWNTEAFF	TGTGCCAGCAGCTTGGCTTGGAACACTGAAGCTTTCTTT
NA	once	TRBJ1-3	TRBV9	CASSVVGSGNTIYF	TGTGCCAGCAGCGTTGTCGGCTCTGGAAACACCATATATTTT
TRBD2	NA	TRBJ2-5	TRBV9	CASSVDLREGQETQYF	TGTGCCAGCAGCGTAGATCTGCGGGAGGGCCAAGAGACCCAGTACTTC
NA	few	TRBJ2-7	TRBV6-1	CASKIRASTYEQYF	TGTGCCAGCAAAATCAGGGCCAGTACCTACGAGCAGTACTTC
NA	NA	TRBJ2-7	TRBV2	CASSLWGREQYF	TGTGCCAGCAGTCTGTGGGGGCGCGAGCAGTACTTC
TRBD1	NA	TRBJ2-7	TRBV28	CASSWDRGREQYF	TGTGCCAGCAGTTGGGACAGGGGGCGCGAGCAGTACTTC
NA	NA	TRBJ1-3	TRBV6-5	CASSSSEGNTIYF	TGTGCCAGCAGTTCGTCCGAGGGAAACACCATATATTTT
TRBD2	NA	TRBJ2-7	TRBV19	CASSGLAGAYEQYF	TGTGCCAGCAGTGGGCTAGCGGGAGCCTACGAGCAGTACTTC